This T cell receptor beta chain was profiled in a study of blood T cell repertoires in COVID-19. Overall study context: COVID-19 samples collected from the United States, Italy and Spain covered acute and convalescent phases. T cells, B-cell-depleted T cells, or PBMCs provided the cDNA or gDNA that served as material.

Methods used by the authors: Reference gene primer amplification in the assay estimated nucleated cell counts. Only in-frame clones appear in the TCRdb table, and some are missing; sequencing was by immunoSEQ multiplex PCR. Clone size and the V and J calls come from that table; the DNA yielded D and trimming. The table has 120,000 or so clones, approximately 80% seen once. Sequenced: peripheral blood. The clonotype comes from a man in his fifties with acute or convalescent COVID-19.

The CDR3 loop is CASSLGAGGLYEQYF. For the CDR3, the DNA is TGCGCCAGCAGCTTGGGAGCGGGGGGTCTGTACGAGCAGTACTTC. The chain recombines TRBV5-1 with TRBJ2-7; 9 nucleotides align to TRBD2. Germline CDR1 reads SGHRS; CDR2 reads YFSETQ. Trimming removed 0 bases from V and 4 bases from J; junction bases left unmatched: 5. The CDR3 spans 15 residues.